This T cell receptor (beta chain) is drawn from a study of cytomegalovirus exposure and HLA in healthy donors. The PCR used 60 Vbeta and 13 Jbeta primers. The repertoire was sequenced with immunoSEQ multiplex PCR; TCRdb's copy has only in-frame clones and lacks some. The sample contains approximately 200,000 clones, less than 85% of which appear only once. Germline CDR1 is SGHTA and CDR2 is FQGNSA. The V end was cut by 1 base, the J end by 7 bases, with 13 bases between. The CDR3 is made up of 15 amino acids. About this clone itself: Its antigen is undetermined.

Study observations and caveats: Associated with cytomegalovirus, according to the listing, were around 160 TCR beta chains.

The sequenced sample consisted of PBMCs. This chain joins TRBV7-2 and TRBJ1-4; D ambiguous. The receptor's source is a girl aged 10 to 17 in good health and CMV-seropositive. The CDR3 coding sequence is TGTGCCAGCAGCTTAGATCGGGGATGGGGTGAAAAACTGTTTTTT. Translation gives CASSLDRGWGEKLFF.